These T cell receptor beta chains were read from a single sample in a study of blood T cell repertoires in COVID-19. Measured with immunoSEQ multiplex PCR; TCRdb has only the in-frame clones, and not every one. This sample has 200,000 to 250,000 clones, with 90% found just once. The sample comprised peripheral blood. The source is a man aged 25 to 40 with COVID-19, enrolled during active disease. The CDR3 runs from the conserved cysteine through the conserved F or W. D genes are given only for firm matches. Clone sizes are given selectively: once, few, many, or a class where the clone is expanded.

d_gene	abundance	v_gene	j_gene	CDR3aa	CDR3nt
-	few	TRBV7-2	TRBJ1-5	CASSQQPGNQPQHF	TGTGCCAGCAGCCAACAACCGGGTAATCAGCCCCAGCATTTT
-	-	TRBV30	TRBJ1-1	CAWSPYPNTEAFF	TGTGCCTGGAGTCCCTACCCGAACACTGAAGCTTTCTTT
-	-	TRBV28	TRBJ2-7	CASSFGGGHYEQYF	TGTGCCAGCAGTTTTGGGGGCGGACACTACGAGCAGTACTTC
TRBD2	-	TRBV27	TRBJ2-7	CASSLMGTSGTANEQYF	TGTGCCAGCAGTTTAATGGGGACTAGCGGGACCGCCAACGAGCAGTACTTC
-	-	TRBV15	TRBJ1-4	CATSRDLSRGTNEKLFF	TGTGCCACCAGCAGAGATCTCTCCCGGGGTACTAATGAAAAACTGTTTTTT
TRBD2	-	TRBV18	TRBJ2-7	CASSPPGTGGSYEQYF	TGTGCCAGCTCCCCCCCTGGGACGGGGGGCTCCTACGAGCAGTACTTC
TRBD1	-	TRBV4-2	TRBJ2-7	CASSQEMGTGGYEQYF	TGTGCCAGCAGCCAAGAGATGGGGACAGGGGGCTACGAGCAGTACTTC
TRBD1	-	TRBV24-1	TRBJ2-2	CATSAQGAQYSGELFF	TGTGCCACCAGTGCCCAGGGGGCGCAGTACTCCGGGGAGCTGTTTTTT
TRBD1	-	TRBV24-1	TRBJ2-5	CATSEKGRGQIQETQYF	TGTGCCACCAGTGAAAAAGGAAGGGGGCAAATCCAAGAGACCCAGTACTTC
TRBD1	-	TRBV18	TRBJ2-7	CASSPLPWQGAYEQYF	TGTGCCAGCTCACCCCTCCCGTGGCAGGGGGCCTACGAGCAGTACTTC
TRBD1	-	TRBV27	TRBJ1-6	CASSSSQGAHSPLHF	TGTGCCAGCAGTTCCTCACAGGGGGCCCATTCACCCCTCCACTTT
-	-	TRBV15	TRBJ1-3	CATSRSSSGNTIYF	TGTGCCACCAGCAGGTCGAGCTCTGGAAACACCATATATTTT
TRBD1	-	TRBV5-6	TRBJ1-1	CASSKIHRGLMNTEAFF	TGTGCCAGCAGCAAAATTCACAGGGGGCTCATGAACACTGAAGCTTTCTTT
-	-	TRBV2	TRBJ1-5	CASSEAANEGDQPQHF	TGTGCCAGCAGTGAGGCGGCTAATGAAGGGGATCAGCCCCAGCATTTT
-	-	TRBV5-4	TRBJ2-1	CASRQGREQFF	TGTGCCAGCAGGCAGGGGCGCGAGCAGTTCTTC
-	few	TRBV11-2	TRBJ1-6	CASSRGFPDSPLHF	TGTGCCAGCAGCCGAGGGTTCCCGGATTCACCCCTCCACTTT
TRBD1	-	TRBV5-1	TRBJ1-2	CASSLRLTGNYGYTF	TGCGCCAGCAGCTTGAGGTTGACAGGGAACTATGGCTACACCTTC
-	-	TRBV2	TRBJ1-2	CASTYGGAYGYTF	TGTGCCAGCACCTACGGGGGGGCGTATGGCTACACCTTC
-	-	TRBV7-9	TRBJ1-2	CALSPGGGTYGYTF	TGTGCCCTAAGTCCAGGCGGGGGGACCTATGGCTACACCTTC
-	-	TRBV19	TRBJ1-2	CASSIPSTAPRYGYTF	TGTGCCAGTAGTATCCCTTCGACAGCACCCAGATATGGCTACACCTTC
TRBD1	-	TRBV6-4	TRBJ1-6	CASSEGKRGRRNSPLHF	TGTGCCAGCAGTGAAGGGAAAAGGGGGCGCAGGAATTCACCCCTCCACTTT
-	-	TRBV9	TRBJ2-3	CASSFRRGTSLRTDTQYF	TGTGCCAGCAGCTTTCGCCGGGGGACCTCCCTACGCACAGATACGCAGTATTTT
-	-	TRBV10-3	TRBJ1-1	CASRGGLNTEAFF	TGTGCCTCACGGGGGGGGCTGAACACTGAAGCTTTCTTT
-	-	TRBV7-2	TRBJ2-7	CASSLQYISYEQYF	TGTGCCAGCAGCTTACAGTACATCTCCTACGAGCAGTACTTC
TRBD1	-	TRBV4-3	TRBJ1-1	CASSQEGQGYTEAFF	TGCGCCAGCAGCCAAGAAGGACAGGGCTACACTGAAGCTTTCTTT
-	-	TRBV10-3	TRBJ1-4	CAISARGGDEKLFF	TGTGCCATCAGTGCGAGGGGAGGGGATGAAAAACTGTTTTTT
-	-	TRBV3-1/TRBV3-2	TRBJ1-1	CASSPGWSRGTEAFF	TGTGCCAGCAGCCCAGGCTGGTCCCGGGGCACTGAAGCTTTCTTT
TRBD2	once	TRBV6-2/TRBV6-3	TRBJ2-7	CASSYGTSSFYEQYF	TGTGCCAGCAGTTACGGGACTAGTTCCTTCTACGAGCAGTACTTC
-	few	TRBV19	TRBJ1-1	CASSIFEGGSTEAFF	TGTGCCAGTAGTATATTCGAGGGCGGGAGCACTGAAGCTTTCTTT
-	-	TRBV18	TRBJ1-5	CASSPPQGGGNQPQHF	TGTGCCAGCTCACCCCCACAGGGAGGGGGCAATCAGCCCCAGCATTTT
TRBD1	-	TRBV7-2	TRBJ1-2	CASSPYTQGGGYTF	TGTGCCAGCAGCCCTTATACCCAGGGGGGTGGCTACACCTTC
TRBD2	-	TRBV28	TRBJ2-3	CASSSAGGTDTQYF	TGTGCCAGCAGTTCAGCGGGAGGCACAGATACGCAGTATTTT
-	-	TRBV6-5	TRBJ1-2	CASSYGRPGYGYTF	TGTGCCAGCAGTTACGGCAGACCGGGCTATGGCTACACCTTC
TRBD1	-	TRBV24-1	TRBJ2-3	CATSDTTGGGTDTQYF	TGTGCCACCAGTGATACAACAGGGGGAGGCACAGATACGCAGTATTTT
TRBD1	once	TRBV19	TRBJ1-2	CASSFLKGQGYDGYTF	TGTGCCAGTAGTTTCCTAAAGGGACAGGGCTATGATGGCTACACCTTC
-	-	TRBV7-7	TRBJ2-1	CASSPRGGISADEQFF	TGTGCCAGCAGCCCGAGGGGGGGGATTAGCGCCGATGAGCAGTTCTTC
-	-	TRBV12-3/TRBV12-4	TRBJ2-7	CASSRGAYEQYF	TGTGCCAGCAGCAGGGGGGCCTACGAGCAGTACTTC
-	-	TRBV10-3	TRBJ2-1	CAISVTSNEQFF	TGTGCCATCAGTGTCACTAGTAATGAGCAGTTCTTC
TRBD2	-	TRBV4-1	TRBJ2-1	CASSLGLAGGYNEQFF	TGCGCCAGCAGCCTGGGACTAGCGGGGGGGTACAATGAGCAGTTCTTC
TRBD1	-	TRBV7-9	TRBJ1-1	CASSSSPGTGLTEAFF	TGTGCCAGCAGCTCCAGTCCCGGGACAGGGTTAACTGAAGCTTTCTTT
TRBD1	-	TRBV7-9	TRBJ1-1	CASVQGAEAFF	TGTGCCAGCGTCCAGGGGGCTGAAGCTTTCTTT
-	-	TRBV27	TRBJ1-4	CASSLFQATNEKLFF	TGTGCCAGCAGTTTATTTCAGGCAACTAATGAAAAACTGTTTTTT
-	-	TRBV6-1	TRBJ1-4	CASSAGSNRPLEKLFF	TGTGCCAGCAGTGCCGGGTCAAACAGGCCACTTGAAAAACTGTTTTTT
-	-	TRBV7-2	TRBJ2-7	CASSLSGSYEQYF	TGTGCCAGCAGCTTAAGCGGCTCCTACGAGCAGTACTTC
TRBD2	-	TRBV7-2	TRBJ2-2	CASSLGPPGGAITGELFF	TGTGCCAGCAGCTTGGGCCCCCCCGGGGGGGCAATCACCGGGGAGCTGTTTTTT
-	-	TRBV23-1	TRBJ1-3	CASTGRWAGNTIYF	TGCGCCAGCACGGGTCGGTGGGCTGGAAACACCATATATTTT
TRBD2	-	TRBV10-3	TRBJ2-1	CATTREGRGNEQFF	TGTGCCACAACGCGGGAGGGCCGGGGGAATGAGCAGTTCTTC
-	-	TRBV24-1	TRBJ2-1	CATLQDTERNEQFF	TGTGCCACCCTCCAGGACACAGAGCGCAATGAGCAGTTCTTC
-	few	TRBV15	TRBJ2-7	CATSSVLSYEQYF	TGTGCCACCAGCAGTGTTCTGTCCTACGAGCAGTACTTC
-	-	TRBV27	TRBJ2-7	CASSLATHSSYEQYF	TGTGCCAGCAGTTTGGCTACGCACAGCTCCTACGAGCAGTACTTC
TRBD1	-	TRBV7-2	TRBJ1-6	CASSSGQGIRSPLHF	TGTGCCAGCAGCTCGGGACAGGGGATTCGGTCACCCCTCCACTTT
-	-	TRBV29-1	TRBJ2-1	CSVETRSGSYNEQFF	TGCAGCGTTGAAACACGGTCGGGCTCCTACAATGAGCAGTTCTTC
-	-	TRBV5-5	TRBJ2-5	CASGRDGYQETQYF	TGTGCCAGCGGCAGGGATGGGTACCAAGAGACCCAGTACTTC
-	few	TRBV6-2/TRBV6-3	TRBJ1-5	CASSYGEDHQPQHF	TGTGCCAGCAGTTACGGGGAGGACCATCAGCCCCAGCATTTT
TRBD2	once	TRBV7-3	TRBJ2-1	CASSLRPTSGRILANEQFF	TGTGCCAGCAGCTTAAGACCCACTAGCGGGAGAATCTTGGCGAATGAGCAGTTCTTC